The rows below give T cell receptor beta chains drawn from one sample of a study of T cell changes during pregnancy in multiple sclerosis. Here immunoSEQ multiplex PCR was the method, and the copy in TCRdb shows in-frame clones only, minus some. The sample consists of some 38,000 clones, about 91% of them appearing once. Sample: CD8+ T cells from peripheral blood mononuclear cells, taken after pregnancy. The receptors were gathered from a female donor with multiple sclerosis, enrolled in a pregnancy study. The CDR3 runs from the conserved cysteine through the conserved F or W. The D gene is left open where the match is weak. Clone size is shown for a subset of rows, as once, few, many or a class of expanded clone.

V gene	clone size	D gene	J gene	CDR3 DNA	CDR3 protein
TRBV27	.	.	TRBJ1-2	TGTGCCAGCAGTTTTGGGGCAGGGGATATCTATGGCTACACCTTC	CASSFGAGDIYGYTF
TRBV5-1	.	TRBD1	TRBJ2-1	TGCGCCAGCAGCTTGGTACACAGGGGCACTGAGCAGTTCTTC	CASSLVHRGTEQFF
TRBV27	.	.	TRBJ2-7	TGTGCCAGCAGTCTTACTTCGAGCTACGAGCAGTACTTC	CASSLTSSYEQYF
TRBV9	.	TRBD2	TRBJ2-3	TGTGCCAGCAGCTCCCGACTAGCGGGAATTACAGATACGCAGTATTTT	CASSSRLAGITDTQYF
TRBV14	.	.	TRBJ1-1	TGTGCCAGCAGCCAAGGTGGAGTCACGAGGGCTTTCTTT	CASSQGGVTRAFF
TRBV4-1	.	.	TRBJ1-1	TGCGCCAGCAGCCAACCTGGGCCTGAAGCTTTCTTT	CASSQPGPEAFF
TRBV7-9	.	.	TRBJ2-3	TGTGCCAGCAGCTTATACGGTACAGATACGCAGTATTTT	CASSLYGTDTQYF
TRBV27	.	TRBD1	TRBJ2-7	TGTGCCAGCAGTTTATACCGGGACAGGGCCCTCGGAGGGCAGTACTTC	CASSLYRDRALGGQYF
TRBV6-5	few	TRBD1	TRBJ1-1	TGTGCCAGCAGCCACCGGACAGGGGCGGATACTGAAGCTTTCTTT	CASSHRTGADTEAFF
TRBV19	.	.	TRBJ2-2	TGTGCCAGTAGTACCACCCCTGGGGGAGGAAACACCGGGGAGCTGTTTTTT	CASSTTPGGGNTGELFF
TRBV15	.	.	TRBJ2-7	TGTGCCACCAGCAGCCGGGACACCTCCTACGAGCAGTACTTC	CATSSRDTSYEQYF
TRBV7-9	.	.	TRBJ2-1	TGTGCCAGCAGCGGCCCTGGGGGGTCCTACTACAATGAGCAGTTCTTC	CASSGPGGSYYNEQFF
TRBV9	.	.	TRBJ2-7	TGTGCCAGCAGCGGTCAGACCTACGAGCAGTACTTC	CASSGQTYEQYF
TRBV6-1	.	TRBD2	TRBJ2-7	TGTGCCAGCAGTGAAACCTGGGGGACTAGCCGTTACGAGCAGTACTTC	CASSETWGTSRYEQYF
TRBV5-6	medium-sized	.	TRBJ1-5	TGTGCCAGCAGCTTGGGAGGGCGGCCCCAGCATTTT	CASSLGGRPQHF
TRBV11-2	.	.	TRBJ2-7	TGTGCCAGCAGCTTAGGGGGGGAGCCCTACGAGCAGTACTTC	CASSLGGEPYEQYF
TRBV27	.	TRBD1	TRBJ2-5	TGTGCCAGCAGTTTGCCAGGGGGGACCCAGTACTTC	CASSLPGGTQYF
TRBV28	.	TRBD1	TRBJ1-1	TGTGCCAGCAGTTCATGGGACAGGCCGAACACTGAAGCTTTCTTT	CASSSWDRPNTEAFF
TRBV19	few	TRBD1	TRBJ1-5	TGTGCCAGTACTTGGGGGCAGGGGGTAAATCAGCCCCAGCATTTT	CASTWGQGVNQPQHF
TRBV28	.	.	TRBJ2-7	TGTGCCAGCAGCCGCGATTCGACAAGCCTCTCCTACGAGCAGTACTTC	CASSRDSTSLSYEQYF
TRBV7-9	.	TRBD1	TRBJ1-3	TGTGCCAGCAGCTCAGGGGGCGGTGGAAACACCATATATTTT	CASSSGGGGNTIYF
TRBV7-6	.	.	TRBJ1-1	TGTGCCAGCAGCTTAGGCAGGGGATGGGGCACTGAAGCTTTCTTT	CASSLGRGWGTEAFF